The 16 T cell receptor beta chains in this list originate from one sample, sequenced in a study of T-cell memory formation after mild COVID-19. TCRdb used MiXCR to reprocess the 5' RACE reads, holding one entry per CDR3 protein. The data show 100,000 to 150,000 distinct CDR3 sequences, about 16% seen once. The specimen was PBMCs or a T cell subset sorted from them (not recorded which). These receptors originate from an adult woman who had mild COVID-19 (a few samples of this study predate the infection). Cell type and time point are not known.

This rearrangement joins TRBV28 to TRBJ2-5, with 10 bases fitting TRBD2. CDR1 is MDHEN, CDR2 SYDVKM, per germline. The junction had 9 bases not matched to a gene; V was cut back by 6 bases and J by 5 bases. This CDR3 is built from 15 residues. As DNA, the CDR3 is TGTGCCAGCAGAAGCGGGAGGGCTCGTCGTGAGACCCAGTACTTC. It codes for CASRSGRARRETQYF. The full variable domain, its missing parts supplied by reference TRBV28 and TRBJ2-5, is DVKVTQSSRYLVKRTGEKVFLECVQDMDHENMFWYRQDPGLGLRLIYFSYDVKMKEKGDIPEGYSVSREKKERFSLILESASTNQTSMYLCASRSGRARRETQYFGPGTRLLVL.

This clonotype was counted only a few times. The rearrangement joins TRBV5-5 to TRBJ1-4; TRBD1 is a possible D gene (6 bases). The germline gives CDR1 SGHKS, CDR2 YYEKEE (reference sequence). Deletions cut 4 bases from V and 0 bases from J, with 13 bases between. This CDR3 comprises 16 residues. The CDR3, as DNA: TGTGCCAGCAGCCTCGGACAGCCCGCAACTAATGAAAAACTGTTTTTT. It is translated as CASSLGQPATNEKLFF.

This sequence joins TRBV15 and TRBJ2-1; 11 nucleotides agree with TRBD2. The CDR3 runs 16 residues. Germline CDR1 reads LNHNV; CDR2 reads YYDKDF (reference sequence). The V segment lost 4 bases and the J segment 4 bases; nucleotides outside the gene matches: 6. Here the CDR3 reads CATSIGTSGSYNEQFF. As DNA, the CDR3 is TGTGCCACCAGCATCGGGACTAGCGGATCTTACAATGAGCAGTTCTTC.

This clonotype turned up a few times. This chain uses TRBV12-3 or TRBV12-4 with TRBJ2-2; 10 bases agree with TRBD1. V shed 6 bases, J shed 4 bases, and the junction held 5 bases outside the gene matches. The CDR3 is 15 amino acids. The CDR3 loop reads CASSRRTGGTGELFF. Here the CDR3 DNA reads TGTGCCAGCAGCCGTAGGACAGGGGGCACCGGGGAGCTGTTTTTT.

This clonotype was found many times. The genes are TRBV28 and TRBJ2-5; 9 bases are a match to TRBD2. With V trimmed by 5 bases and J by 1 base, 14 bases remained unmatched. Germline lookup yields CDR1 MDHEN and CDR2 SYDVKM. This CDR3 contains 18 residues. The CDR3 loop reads CASSLMGAAGGPQETQYF. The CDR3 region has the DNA TGTGCCAGCAGTCTTATGGGGGCGGCGGGAGGGCCCCAAGAGACCCAGTACTTC.

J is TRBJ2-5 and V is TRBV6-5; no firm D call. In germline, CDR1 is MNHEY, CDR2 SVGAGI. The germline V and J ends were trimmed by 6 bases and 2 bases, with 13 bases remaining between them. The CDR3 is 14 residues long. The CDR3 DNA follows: TGTGCCAGCAGCAAGGATGTCGGTCAAGAGACCCAGTACTTC. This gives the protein CASSKDVGQETQYF.

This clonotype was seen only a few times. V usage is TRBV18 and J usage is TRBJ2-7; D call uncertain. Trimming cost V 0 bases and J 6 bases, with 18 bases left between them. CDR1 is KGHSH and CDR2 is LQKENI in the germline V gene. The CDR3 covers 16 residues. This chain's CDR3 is CASSPPAGVSTGEQYF. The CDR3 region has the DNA TGTGCCAGCTCACCACCGGCTGGGGTTTCGACGGGCGAGCAGTACTTC.

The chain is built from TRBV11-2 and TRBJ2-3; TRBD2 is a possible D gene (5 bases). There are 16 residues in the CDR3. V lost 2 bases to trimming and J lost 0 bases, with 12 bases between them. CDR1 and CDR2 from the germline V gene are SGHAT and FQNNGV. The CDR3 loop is CASSLIAGASTDTQYF. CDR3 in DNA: TGTGCCAGCAGCTTAATCGCGGGCGCTAGCACAGATACGCAGTATTTT.

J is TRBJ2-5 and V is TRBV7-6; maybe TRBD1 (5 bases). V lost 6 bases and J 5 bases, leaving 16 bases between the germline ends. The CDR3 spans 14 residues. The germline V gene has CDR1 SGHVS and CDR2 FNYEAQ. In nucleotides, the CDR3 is TGTGCCAGCAGGGACACAAAAGCTGGGGAGACCCAGTACTTC. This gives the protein CASRDTKAGETQYF.

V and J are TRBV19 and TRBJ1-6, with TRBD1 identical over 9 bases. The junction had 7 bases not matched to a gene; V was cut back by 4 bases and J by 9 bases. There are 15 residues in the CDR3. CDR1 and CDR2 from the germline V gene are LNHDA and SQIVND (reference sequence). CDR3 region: CASSTTGTGLSPLHF. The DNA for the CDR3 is TGTGCCAGTAGTACCACAGGGACAGGGCTTTCACCCCTCCACTTT.

Here the CDR3 DNA reads TGTGCCAGCAGCCAAGAAGGACTAGCGGCTAGTTACAATGAGCAGTTCTTC. This translates into CASSQEGLAASYNEQFF. The rearrangement uses TRBV14 and TRBJ2-1, with 10 nucleotides matching TRBD2. The CDR3 extends over 17 amino acids. Germline assignment: CDR1 SGHDN and CDR2 FVKESK. Losses at the gene ends were 0 bases for V and 4 bases for J; bases not matched to a gene: 6.

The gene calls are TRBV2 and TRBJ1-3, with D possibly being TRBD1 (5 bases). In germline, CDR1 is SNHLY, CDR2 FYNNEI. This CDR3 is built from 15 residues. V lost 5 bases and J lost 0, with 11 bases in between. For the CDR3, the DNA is TGTGCCAGCAGTCCGACAGCGTCCTCTGGAAACACCATATATTTT. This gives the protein CASSPTASSGNTIYF.

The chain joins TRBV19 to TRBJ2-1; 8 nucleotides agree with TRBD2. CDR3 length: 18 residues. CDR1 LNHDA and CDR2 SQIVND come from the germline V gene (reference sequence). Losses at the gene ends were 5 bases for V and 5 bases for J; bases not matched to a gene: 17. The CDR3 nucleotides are TGTGCCAGTAGTGGGGCGGACCTTCGGGAGGGCCGGAACAATGAGCAGTTCTTC. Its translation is CASSGADLREGRNNEQFF.

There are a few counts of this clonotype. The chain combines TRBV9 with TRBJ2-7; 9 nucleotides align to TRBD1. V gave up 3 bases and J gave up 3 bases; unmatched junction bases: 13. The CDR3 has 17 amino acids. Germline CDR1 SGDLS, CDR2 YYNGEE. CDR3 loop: CASSATPPGQGNYEQYF. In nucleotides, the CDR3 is TGTGCCAGCAGCGCCACACCACCGGGACAGGGTAACTACGAGCAGTACTTC.

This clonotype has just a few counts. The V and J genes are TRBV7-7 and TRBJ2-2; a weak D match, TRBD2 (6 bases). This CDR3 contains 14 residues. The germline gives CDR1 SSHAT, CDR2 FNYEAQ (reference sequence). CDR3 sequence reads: CATATGLLTGELFF. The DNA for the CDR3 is TGTGCTACCGCAACGGGACTCCTCACCGGGGAGCTGTTTTTT.

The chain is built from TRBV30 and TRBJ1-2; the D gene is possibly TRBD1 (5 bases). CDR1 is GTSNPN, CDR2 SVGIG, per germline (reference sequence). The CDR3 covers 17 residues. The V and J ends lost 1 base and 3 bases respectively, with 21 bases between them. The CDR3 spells CAWSGERTRGWHYGYTF. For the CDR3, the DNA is TGTGCCTGGAGTGGTGAAAGAACGAGGGGCTGGCACTATGGCTACACCTTC.